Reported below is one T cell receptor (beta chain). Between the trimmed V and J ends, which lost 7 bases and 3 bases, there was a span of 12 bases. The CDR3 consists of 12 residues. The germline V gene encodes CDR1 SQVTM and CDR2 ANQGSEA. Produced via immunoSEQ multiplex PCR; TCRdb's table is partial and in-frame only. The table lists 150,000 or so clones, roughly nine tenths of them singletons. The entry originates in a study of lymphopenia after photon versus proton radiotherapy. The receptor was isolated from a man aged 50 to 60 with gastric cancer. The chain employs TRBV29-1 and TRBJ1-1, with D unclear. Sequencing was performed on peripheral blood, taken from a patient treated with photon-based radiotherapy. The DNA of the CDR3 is TGCAGCGGTCGGGATGTCGACACTGAAGCTTTCTTT. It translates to CSGRDVDTEAFF.